This record looks at one T cell receptor beta chain sequence and its context. Its antigen is not known. The data belong to a study of blood T cells in healthy people across ages. Study results and limitations: Naive CD4+ cells and diversity were both higher in long-lived donors than in aged donors.

The CDR3 consists of 15 residues. Germline assignment: CDR1 SGHRS and CDR2 YFSETQ. Caucasian individuals from Russia who were healthy and aged about 6 to 100 acted as donors. The use of a sample-barcoded 5' primer and a J-beta primer mix characterized a second PCR of about 7 to 12 cycles. TCRdb passed the 5' RACE reads through MiXCR, listing each CDR3 protein once. The sample shows around 1,900,000 distinct CDR3 sequences, 30% to 40% of them seen only once. This receptor was taken from a human donor in good health. This rearrangement joins TRBV5-1 to TRBJ2-5, with 8 bases that match TRBD1. The end of the DNA fits TRBJ2-7 better, so the J call may be wrong. The sample taken for sequencing was blood. The CDR3 DNA reads TGCGCCAGCAGCTTGGAAGGGGGACAGGTCGGCGAGCAGTACTTC. Encoded protein: CASSLEGGQVGEQYF.